A single sample gave rise to the 18 T cell receptor beta chains below, sequenced in a study of shared clonotypes between healthy human individuals (dated by TCRdb to 2020 to 2022). The library was produced with the immunoSEQ multiplex PCR assay. TCRdb retrieved this table from immuneACCESS and kept in-frame rearrangements only. Not all clones are present; in checked studies, unresolved V genes account for under half, and no reason is known for the remainder. The table for this sample lists 2 million to 2.5 million clones; 80% to 95% of them were counted only once. The ten most abundant clones make up about 0.39% of the sample. The specimen was naive CD4+ T cells from PBMCs. The cell subset or site label of this sample denotes: CD45RA+ positively selected. These TCRs come from a young man in good health. Some clones in this sample may be carry-over from other donors' samples.

The chain couples TRBV28 to TRBJ2-7, with TRBD1 matching 8 bases. Germline lookup yields CDR1 MDHEN and CDR2 SYDVKM. The CDR3 extends over 14 amino acids. J was trimmed by 1 base and V by 7 bases; bases with no gene match: 6. The DNA of the CDR3 is TGTGCCAGCACCGCCGGACAGGGATCCTACGAGCAGTACTTC. Translation: CASTAGQGSYEQYF. Drawing the rest from reference TRBV28 and TRBJ2-7, the complete variable domain is DVKVTQSSRYLVKRTGEKVFLECVQDMDHENMFWYRQDPGLGLRLIYFSYDVKMKEKGDIPEGYSVSREKKERFSLILESASTNQTSMYLCASTAGQGSYEQYFGPGTRLTVT.

The J gene is TRBJ2-3, the V gene TRBV29-1, with 10 bases that match TRBD1. With 6 bases clipped from V and 0 bases from J, the junction kept 3 bases outside the gene matches. The CDR3 consists of 14 residues. The germline CDR1 and CDR2 sequences are SQVTM and ANQGSEA. Written as DNA, the CDR3 is TGCAGCGTCTGGACAGGGGGGAGCACAGATACGCAGTATTTT. It codes for CSVWTGGSTDTQYF.

Turning to this clone: Other DNA sequences in the sample encode the same CDR3. V and J are TRBV5-1 and TRBJ1-5; D is unclear. The V gene's germline CDR1 is SGHRS and CDR2 YFSETQ. V was shortened by 0 bases and J by 1 base, with 8 bases between the two germline ends. The CDR3 consists of 15 residues. CDR3 amino acids: CASSLEGGSNQPQHF. The CDR3 DNA follows: TGCGCCAGCAGCTTGGAGGGTGGCAGCAATCAGCCCCAGCATTTT.

In DNA form, the CDR3 reads TGTGCCAGCAGTTACCAGCCGGGACTAGCGGGTCGTGAGCAGTTCTTC. Translating gives CASSYQPGLAGREQFF. V usage is TRBV6-5 and J usage is TRBJ2-1; 12 nucleotides line up with TRBD2. CDR3 length equals 16 residues. The junction had 8 bases not matched to a gene; V was cut back by 2 bases and J by 9 bases. In germline, CDR1 is MNHEY, CDR2 SVGAGI.

The CDR3 spells CASRPTPGRTYNEQFF. CDR3 nucleotides: TGTGCCAGCAGACCTACTCCGGGACGGACCTACAATGAGCAGTTCTTC. J is TRBJ2-1 and V is TRBV7-2, with D perhaps given as TRBD1 or TRBD2 (5 bases each). The CDR3 sequence is 16 residues long. Germline V gene lookup returns CDR1 SGHTA and CDR2 FQGNSA. Trimming shortened V by 6 bases and J by 2 bases, and 17 bases separated the two germline ends.

This sequence joins TRBV11-3 and TRBJ2-7, with D tentatively TRBD2 (5 bases). Germline lookup yields CDR1 SGHNT and CDR2 YENEEA. Trimming took 5 bases from V and 0 from J, leaving 14 bases between them. The CDR3 loop spans 15 amino acids. The CDR3 region has the DNA TGTGCCAGCAGCCCACAGACGGGGATCTCCTACGAGCAGTACTTC. Amino acids: CASSPQTGISYEQYF.

Points on this clone: Other DNA sequences in this specimen translate into the identical CDR3. The gene calls are TRBV2 and TRBJ1-4; tentatively, D is TRBD1 (5 bases). V lost 8 bases to trimming and J lost 8 bases, with 18 bases between them. The CDR3 has 14 residues. The germline gives CDR1 SNHLY, CDR2 FYNNEI. CDR3 sequence: CASGTGTGGEKLFF. The DNA for the CDR3 is TGTGCCAGCGGGACCGGGACGGGAGGGGAAAAACTGTTTTTT. Combining the CDR3 with reference TRBV2 and TRBJ1-4 gives the whole variable domain EPEVTQTPSHQVTQMGQEVILRCVPISNHLYFYWYRQILGQKVEFLVSFYNNEISEKSEIFDDQFSVERPDGSNFTLKIRSTKLEDSAMYFCASGTGTGGEKLFFGSGTQLSVL.

The chain employs TRBV5-4 and TRBJ2-1, with 7 positions matching TRBD2. This CDR3 is 15 amino acids long. Trimming removed 4 bases from V and 5 bases from J; junction bases left unmatched: 9. Per the germline V gene, CDR1 is SGHNT and CDR2 is YYREEE (reference sequence). For the CDR3, the DNA is TGTGCCAGCAGCCCCAGGGCGGGAGAAAACAATGAGCAGTTCTTC. Encoded protein: CASSPRAGENNEQFF.

The chain employs TRBV5-6 and TRBJ2-1; no reliable D call. Trimming took off 1 base at V and 6 bases at J, with 14 bases between the two ends. The germline CDR1 and CDR2 sequences are SGHDT and YYEEEE. The CDR3 spans 15 residues. Here the CDR3 DNA reads TGTGCCAGCAGCTTGTATACCCGGCGGTCCAATGAGCAGTTCTTC. This sequence encodes CASSLYTRRSNEQFF.

This chain joins TRBV19 and TRBJ1-5; possibly TRBD1 for D (6 bases). This CDR3 comprises 13 residues. V lost 6 bases and J lost 3, with 9 bases in between. Per the germline V gene, CDR1 is LNHDA and CDR2 is SQIVND (reference sequence). The CDR3 protein is CASRDRPNQPQHF. CDR3 DNA sequence: TGTGCCAGTAGGGACAGACCCAATCAGCCCCAGCATTTT.

Only a few counts were recorded for this clone. This chain connects TRBV7-9 to TRBJ2-5, with D unresolved. Between the trimmed V and J ends, which lost 8 bases and 5 bases, there was a span of 3 bases. The CDR3 is made up of 9 amino acids. The germline V gene has CDR1 SEHNR and CDR2 FQNEAQ (reference sequence). CDR3 sequence: CASGETQYF. CDR3 coding DNA: TGTGCCAGCGGGGAGACCCAGTACTTC.

The J gene is TRBJ2-1, the V gene TRBV7-2; 8 bases map to TRBD2. The J segment lost 0 bases and the V segment lost 7 bases, leaving 5 bases of the junction unmatched. Germline V gene sequence: CDR1 SGHTA, CDR2 FQGNSA. The CDR3 covers 15 residues. The CDR3 sequence: CASIFSGSSYNEQFF. In nucleotides, the CDR3 is TGTGCCAGCATTTTCAGCGGGAGCTCCTACAATGAGCAGTTCTTC.

This chain links TRBV18 with TRBJ1-1; 7 bases are shared with TRBD1. The CDR3 length is 15 residues. Germline V gives CDR1 KGHSH, CDR2 LQKENI. The V gene end was trimmed by 0 bases and the J gene end by 2 bases; junction bases not matched to a gene: 3. The CDR3: CASSPPGQANTEAFF. Here the CDR3 DNA reads TGTGCCAGCTCACCACCCGGACAGGCTAACACTGAAGCTTTCTTT.

The CDR3 is CASSKGAGGTVNTEAFF. CDR3 nucleotide sequence: TGTGCCAGCAGCAAAGGAGCGGGCGGGACAGTGAACACTGAAGCTTTCTTT. This rearrangement joins TRBV7-6 to TRBJ1-1; 7 bases match TRBD1. V shed 5 bases, J shed 0 bases, and the junction held 12 bases outside the gene matches. The length of the CDR3 is 17 residues. Germline V gives CDR1 SGHVS, CDR2 FNYEAQ.

This clone was detected a few times. CDR3 sequence (DNA): TGTGCCAGCTACATGAACACTGAAGCTTTCTTT. It encodes CASYMNTEAFF. The chain is built from TRBV28 and TRBJ1-1; no clear D. Between the trimmed V and J ends, which lost 8 bases and 0 bases, there was a span of 4 bases. Germline values: CDR1 MDHEN, CDR2 SYDVKM. CDR3 length equals 11 residues.

V usage is TRBV18 and J usage is TRBJ2-7; 7 bases align to TRBD1. With V trimmed by 5 bases and J by 5 bases, 9 bases remained unmatched. Germline CDR1 KGHSH, CDR2 LQKENI. The CDR3 extends over 14 amino acids. CDR3 loop: CASSADRVGDEQYF. The CDR3 DNA reads as TGTGCCAGCTCAGCTGACAGGGTGGGGGACGAGCAGTACTTC. The whole variable domain, remainder taken from reference TRBV18 and TRBJ2-7, is NAGVMQNPRHLVRRRGQEARLRCSPMKGHSHVYWYRQLPEEGLKFMVYLQKENIIDESGMPKERFSAEFPKEGPSILRIQQVVRGDSAAYFCASSADRVGDEQYFGPGTRLTVT.

This clone has a single count. This sequence joins TRBV7-9 and TRBJ2-3; D ambiguous. Trimming shortened V by 1 base and J by 3 bases, and 8 bases separated the two germline ends. Germline CDR1 is SEHNR and CDR2 is FQNEAQ (reference sequence). The CDR3 has 14 amino acids. The CDR3 nucleotides read TGTGCCAGCAGCTTAGTCATAGAGACAGATACGCAGTATTTT. Translating it yields CASSLVIETDTQYF.

This clone showed up just a few times. CDR3 in amino acids: CASSSRRRLAGVDEQYF. The CDR3 nucleotides are TGTGCCAGCAGCTCACGGAGAAGACTAGCGGGAGTCGACGAGCAGTACTTC. The chain combines TRBV11-2 with TRBJ2-7; 12 nucleotides align to TRBD2. V gave up 4 bases and J gave up 5 bases; unmatched junction bases: 12. This CDR3 region has 17 residues. CDR1 SGHAT and CDR2 FQNNGV come from the germline V gene.